Sequencing of this T cell receptor (beta chain) was carried out in a study of blood T cell repertoires in COVID-19. Looking at the study overall: In each case, the material was cDNA or gDNA derived from T cells, B-cell-depleted T cells, or PBMCs.

Clones were sequenced by immunoSEQ multiplex PCR, and TCRdb holds only the in-frame ones, with some missing. In the table there are about 35,000 clones, around 82% of which are singletons. CDR1 and CDR2 from the germline V gene are MNHEY and SVGAGI. This CDR3 contains 14 residues. Trimming took 7 bases from V and 8 from J; bases not matched to a gene: 11. The sequence was collected from a man older than 75 with active or convalescent COVID-19. Sequencing was done on a sample of peripheral blood. The genes are TRBV6-5 and TRBJ1-5; 7 bases are shared with TRBD1. The CDR3 DNA reads TGTGCCAGCAAAAAAACAGGGGATGTGAAGCCCCAGCATTTT. This codes for CASKKTGDVKPQHF.